This T cell receptor beta chain emerged from a study of blood T cell repertoires in COVID-19. CDR3 length: 16 amino acids. Germline-derived CDR1 and CDR2 are SGHTS and YDEGEE. Unmatched junction bases numbered 11, after V lost 2 bases and J lost 7 bases. Clones were read by immunoSEQ multiplex PCR, and TCRdb kept only the in-frame ones, dropping some. In the table there are under 300,000 clones, roughly 84% of which are singletons. Sequences were obtained from peripheral blood. The origin of this receptor is a human donor with COVID-19, enrolled during active disease. The donor label of this sample is uncertain. V is TRBV5-8 and J is TRBJ2-3; 9 bases fit TRBD1. The chain's CDR3 is CASSFDPGQGLYTQYF. The DNA for the CDR3 is TGTGCCAGCAGCTTCGATCCGGGACAGGGTTTATATACGCAGTATTTT.